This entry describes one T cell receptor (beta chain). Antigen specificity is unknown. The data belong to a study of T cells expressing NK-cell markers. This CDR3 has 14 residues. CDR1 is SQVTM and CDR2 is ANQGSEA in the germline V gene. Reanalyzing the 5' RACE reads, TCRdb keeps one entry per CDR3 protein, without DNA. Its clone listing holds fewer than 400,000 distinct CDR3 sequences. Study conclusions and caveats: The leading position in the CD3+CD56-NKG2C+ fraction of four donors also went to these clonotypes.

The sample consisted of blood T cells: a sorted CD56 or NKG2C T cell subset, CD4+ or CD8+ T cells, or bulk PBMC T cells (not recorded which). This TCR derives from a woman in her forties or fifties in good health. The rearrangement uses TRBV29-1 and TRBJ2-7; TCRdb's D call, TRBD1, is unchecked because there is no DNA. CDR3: CSANDRGSSYEQYF.